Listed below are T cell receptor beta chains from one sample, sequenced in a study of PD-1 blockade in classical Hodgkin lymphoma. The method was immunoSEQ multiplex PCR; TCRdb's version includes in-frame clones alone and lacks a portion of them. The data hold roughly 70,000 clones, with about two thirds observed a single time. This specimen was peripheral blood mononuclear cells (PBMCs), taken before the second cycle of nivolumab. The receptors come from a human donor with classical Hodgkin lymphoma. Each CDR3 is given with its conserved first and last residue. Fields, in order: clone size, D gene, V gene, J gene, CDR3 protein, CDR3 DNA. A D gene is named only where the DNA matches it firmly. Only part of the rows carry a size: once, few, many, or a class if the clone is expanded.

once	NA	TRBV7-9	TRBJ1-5	CASSSGVAGQSQPQHF	TGTGCCAGCAGCTCGGGAGTAGCAGGACAGAGTCAGCCCCAGCATTTT
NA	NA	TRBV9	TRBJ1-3	CASSDGEGAGNTIYF	TGTGCCAGCAGCGACGGGGAAGGAGCTGGAAACACCATATATTTT
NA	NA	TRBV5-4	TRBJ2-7	CASSSTGSYEQYF	TGTGCCAGCAGCTCCACAGGGTCTTACGAGCAGTACTTC
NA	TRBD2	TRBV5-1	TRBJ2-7	CASSLLERGTTYEQYF	TGCGCCAGCAGCTTGTTAGAGCGGGGGACAACCTACGAGCAGTACTTC
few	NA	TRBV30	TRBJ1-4	CAWSASWEKLFF	TGTGCCTGGAGTGCATCCTGGGAAAAACTGTTTTTT
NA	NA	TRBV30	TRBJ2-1	CASAAVYYNEQFF	TGTGCCTCGGCCGCTGTATACTACAATGAGCAGTTCTTC
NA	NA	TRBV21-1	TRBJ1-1	CASTRAGENPEAFF	TGTGCCAGCACCAGAGCAGGGGAGAACCCTGAAGCTTTCTTT
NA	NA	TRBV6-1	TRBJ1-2	CASCRDNYGYTF	TGTGCCAGCTGCAGGGATAACTATGGCTACACCTTC
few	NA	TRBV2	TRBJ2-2	CASRQQGPGELFF	TGTGCCAGCAGACAACAGGGCCCCGGGGAGCTGTTTTTT
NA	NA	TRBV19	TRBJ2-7	CASSTGIYEQYF	TGTGCCAGTAGTACCGGCATCTACGAGCAGTACTTC
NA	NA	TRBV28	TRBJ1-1	CATDFTQGTEAFF	TGTGCCACCGACTTTACCCAGGGAACTGAAGCTTTCTTT
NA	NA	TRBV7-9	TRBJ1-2	CASSPLGSGTNYGYTF	TGTGCCAGCAGCCCCCTAGGCTCTGGGACTAACTATGGCTACACCTTC
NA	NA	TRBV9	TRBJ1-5	CASSADGTSNQPQHF	TGTGCCAGCAGCGCCGACGGGACTAGCAATCAGCCCCAGCATTTT
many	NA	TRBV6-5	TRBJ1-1	CASLDSRNTEAFF	TGTGCCAGCCTGGACAGCCGGAACACTGAAGCTTTCTTT
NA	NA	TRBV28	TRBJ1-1	CASSYQGARNTEAFF	TGTGCCAGCAGTTATCAGGGCGCCAGGAACACTGAAGCTTTCTTT
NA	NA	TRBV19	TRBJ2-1	CASTEGYSYNEQFF	TGTGCCAGTACCGAGGGCTACTCCTACAATGAGCAGTTCTTC
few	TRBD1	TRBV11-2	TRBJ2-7	CASSPWTGSAYEQYF	TGTGCCAGCAGCCCCTGGACAGGGTCGGCCTACGAGCAGTACTTC
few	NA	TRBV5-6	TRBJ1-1	CASSLEVGEAFF	TGTGCCAGCAGCTTGGAGGTGGGTGAAGCTTTCTTT
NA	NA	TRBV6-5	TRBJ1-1	CASSYLSGAEAFF	TGTGCCAGCAGTTACCTGAGCGGGGCTGAAGCTTTCTTT
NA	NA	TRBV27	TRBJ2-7	CASSLRQAYEQYF	TGTGCCAGCAGTTTACGGCAGGCTTACGAGCAGTACTTC
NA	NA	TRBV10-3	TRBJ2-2	CAITPRGDTGELFF	TGTGCCATCACCCCCAGGGGGGACACCGGGGAGCTGTTTTTT
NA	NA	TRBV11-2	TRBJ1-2	CASSLGRHYGYTF	TGTGCCAGCAGCTTAGGCCGGCACTATGGCTACACCTTC
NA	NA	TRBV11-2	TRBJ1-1	CASGPVWNTEAFF	TGTGCCAGCGGGCCCGTTTGGAACACTGAAGCTTTCTTT
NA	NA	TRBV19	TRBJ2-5	CASSIGGSKSHQETQYF	TGTGCCAGTAGTATAGGGGGTAGCAAGAGTCACCAAGAGACCCAGTACTTC
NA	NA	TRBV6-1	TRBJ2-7	CASSEAGSDPDEQYF	TGTGCCAGCAGCGAAGCCGGGTCCGATCCAGACGAGCAGTACTTC
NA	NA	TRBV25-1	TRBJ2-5	CASTRQYLTGETQYF	TGTGCCAGCACCCGACAGTACTTGACTGGGGAGACCCAGTACTTC
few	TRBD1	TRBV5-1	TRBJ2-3	CASSPRDSSTDTQYF	TGCGCCAGCAGCCCACGGGACAGCTCAACAGATACGCAGTATTTT
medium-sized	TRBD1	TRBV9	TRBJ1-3	CASSANRGHTIYF	TGTGCCAGCAGCGCTAACAGGGGACACACCATATATTTT
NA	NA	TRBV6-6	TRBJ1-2	CASSPLQGGKGYTF	TGTGCCAGCAGTCCACTGCAGGGCGGAAAGGGCTACACCTTC
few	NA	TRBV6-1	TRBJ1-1	CASSEDRNTEAFF	TGTGCCAGCAGTGAAGACAGGAACACTGAAGCTTTCTTT
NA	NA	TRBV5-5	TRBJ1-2	CASSLEWENYGYTF	TGTGCCAGCAGCTTGGAATGGGAAAACTATGGCTACACCTTC
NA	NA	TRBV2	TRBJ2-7	CASSNRHYEQYF	TGTGCCAGCAGTAACCGCCACTACGAGCAGTACTTC
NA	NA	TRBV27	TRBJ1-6	CARKGDSPLHF	TGTGCCAGAAAAGGGGATTCACCCCTCCACTTT
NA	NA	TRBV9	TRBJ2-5	CASSVGGPQETQYF	TGTGCCAGCAGCGTAGGGGGGCCTCAAGAGACCCAGTACTTC
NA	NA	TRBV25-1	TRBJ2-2	CASSKTGIDTGELFF	TGTGCCAGCAGCAAAACAGGGATCGACACCGGGGAGCTGTTTTTT
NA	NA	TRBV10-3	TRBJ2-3	CAISADPGDTQYF	TGTGCCATCAGTGCAGACCCGGGAGATACGCAGTATTTT
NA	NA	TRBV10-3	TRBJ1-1	CAYRGVGNTEAFF	TGTGCCTACCGAGGGGTGGGGAACACTGAAGCTTTCTTT
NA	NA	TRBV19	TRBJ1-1	CASSIMVGGNTEAFF	TGTGCCAGTAGTATCATGGTGGGCGGGAACACTGAAGCTTTCTTT
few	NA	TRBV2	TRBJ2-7	CASSRQAYEQYF	TGTGCCAGCAGTCGACAGGCCTACGAGCAGTACTTC
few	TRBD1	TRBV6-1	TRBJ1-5	CASSGGQGLWQPQHF	TGTGCCAGCAGTGGGGGACAGGGTTTGTGGCAGCCCCAGCATTTT
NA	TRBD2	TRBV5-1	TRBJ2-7	CASSPGLAGSEQYF	TGCGCCAGCAGCCCGGGACTAGCGGGAAGCGAGCAGTACTTC
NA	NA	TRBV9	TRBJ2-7	CASSVATDGPYEQYF	TGTGCCAGCAGCGTAGCTACGGACGGTCCCTACGAGCAGTACTTC